This T cell receptor (beta chain) was sequenced in a study of beta chain features in type 1 diabetes. Study observations and caveats: There were fewer insertions and more deletions at the VDJ junctions of type 1 diabetes patients. PCR might pick shorter templates more often, in the same way for patients and controls. The study found that naive, central memory and Treg TCRB repertoires appeared more similar in patients than in healthy donors. Within each of all four CD4+ subsets, Type 1 diabetes patients had TCRB CDR3s that were moderately but significantly shorter.

Trimming removed 5 bases from V and 5 bases from J; junction bases left unmatched: 5. CDR1 is ENHRY, CDR2 SYGVKD, per germline. CDR3 length: 14 residues. What was sequenced were expressed TCRB transcripts, since all of the isolated RNA had been reverse transcribed. The table came from immunoSEQ multiplex PCR; TCRdb's copy has only in-frame clones and leaves some out. This sample has 25,000 to 30,000 clones, with almost 65% found just once. Markers CD45RO/CCR7/CD25/CD127/CD95/CD27 served to sort CD4+ naive, central memory, regulatory and stem cell-like memory cells. This clone was seen more than once but under ten times. Its antigen is currently unknown.

This receptor was identified in a woman in her 30s with type 1 diabetes. The rearrangement uses TRBV10-3 and TRBJ2-3; 9 bases fit TRBD2. The sequenced material came from Tregs from blood. The CDR3 region is CAISIAGAGDTQYF. The CDR3 bases are TGTGCCATCAGTATAGCGGGAGCTGGAGATACGCAGTATTTT.